The T cell receptor beta chain described here comes from a study of T cell changes during pregnancy in multiple sclerosis. TCRdb keeps only in-frame clones here, not all; method: immunoSEQ multiplex PCR. Counted here are tens of thousands of clones, roughly 90% occurring once; the ten biggest clones make up about 0.6%. A note on this clone: Other nucleotide sequences from this sample produce the same CDR3.

The germline V gene has CDR1 SGHRS and CDR2 YFSETQ. The CDR3 has 17 amino acids. With V trimmed by 4 bases and J by 1 base, 9 bases remained unmatched. Specimen: CD4+ T cells from peripheral blood mononuclear cells, collected after pregnancy. V gene TRBV5-1 combines with J gene TRBJ2-5; 11 bases are shared with TRBD2. The sequence was obtained from a female donor with multiple sclerosis, enrolled in a pregnancy study. In DNA, the CDR3 is TGCGCCAGCAGCCCAGGACTAGCGGGCACGATCCAAGAGACCCAGTACTTC. The encoded protein is CASSPGLAGTIQETQYF.